The 6 T cell receptor beta chains below were found in one sample sequenced in a study of blood T cell repertoires in COVID-19. Profiling relied on immunoSEQ multiplex PCR, and the TCRdb table lists in-frame clones only, not all of them. The table includes 150,000 to 200,000 clones, around 86% detected once. Sequencing was done on a sample of peripheral blood. The source of these receptors is a woman aged 80 or over in a cohort sampled during active or convalescent COVID-19.

This clone appeared once. The V and J genes are TRBV18 and TRBJ1-3; weak D call: TRBD1 (6 bases). The CDR3 spans 16 residues. V was trimmed by 0 bases and J by 3 bases, leaving 12 bases between them. The V gene's germline CDR1 is KGHSH and CDR2 LQKENI. In nucleotides, the CDR3 is TGTGCCAGCTCACCACCAGCCAGGGGCTTTGGAAACACCATATATTTT. Protein product: CASSPPARGFGNTIYF.

This rearrangement joins TRBV7-9 to TRBJ1-4, with a tentative D call TRBD1 (6 bases). Looked up from germline, CDR1 is SEHNR and CDR2 is FQNEAQ (reference sequence). The V end lost 7 bases, the J end lost 7 bases, and 13 bases lay between the germline ends. This CDR3 has 13 residues. CDR3 bases: TGTGCCAGCAAGGGGGGGCGAAGTGAAAAACTGTTTTTT. Translating gives CASKGGRSEKLFF.

Only a few counts were recorded for this clone. The chain's CDR3 is CASSELVVGNEQFF. The CDR3 DNA is TGTGCCAGCAGTGAATTGGTAGTTGGCAATGAGCAGTTCTTC. This chain connects TRBV25-1 to TRBJ2-1; D gene unclear. Germline V gives CDR1 MGHDK, CDR2 SYGVNS. This CDR3 contains 14 residues. V was cut by 1 base and J by 6 bases, with 10 bases left in between.

The J gene is TRBJ1-2, the V gene TRBV19; TRBD1 matches at 9 bases. V shed 11 bases and J 6 bases; nucleotides not matched to a gene: 10. This CDR3 is built from 13 residues. Germline values: CDR1 LNHDA, CDR2 SQIVND (reference sequence). CDR3 in amino acids: CAARTGEGDGYTF. The CDR3 coding sequence is TGTGCCGCCCGGACAGGGGAAGGAGATGGCTACACCTTC.

The chain recombines TRBV7-8 with TRBJ1-6, with D unclear. CDR1 and CDR2 (germline): SGHVS, FQNEAQ. The V end was cut by 5 bases, the J end by 11 bases, with 13 bases between. The CDR3 has 13 residues. This chain's CDR3 is CASSPLRVPPLHF. The CDR3 DNA reads as TGTGCCAGCAGCCCGTTGCGGGTTCCACCCCTCCACTTT.

The genes are TRBV5-1 and TRBJ1-2; TRBD1 matches at 8 bases. V shed 3 bases and J 2 bases; nucleotides not matched to a gene: 6. The CDR3 runs to 15 residues. CDR1 SGHRS and CDR2 YFSETQ come from the germline V gene. The CDR3 protein is CASSSRQGPNYGYTF. The CDR3 nucleotides read TGCGCCAGCAGCTCGAGACAGGGGCCGAACTATGGCTACACCTTC. The full variable domain, its missing parts supplied by reference TRBV5-1 and TRBJ1-2, is KAGVTQTPRYLIKTRGQQVTLSCSPISGHRSVSWYQQTPGQGLQFLFEYFSETQRNKGNFPGRFSGRQFSNSRSEMNVSTLELGDSALYLCASSSRQGPNYGYTFGSGTRLTVV.